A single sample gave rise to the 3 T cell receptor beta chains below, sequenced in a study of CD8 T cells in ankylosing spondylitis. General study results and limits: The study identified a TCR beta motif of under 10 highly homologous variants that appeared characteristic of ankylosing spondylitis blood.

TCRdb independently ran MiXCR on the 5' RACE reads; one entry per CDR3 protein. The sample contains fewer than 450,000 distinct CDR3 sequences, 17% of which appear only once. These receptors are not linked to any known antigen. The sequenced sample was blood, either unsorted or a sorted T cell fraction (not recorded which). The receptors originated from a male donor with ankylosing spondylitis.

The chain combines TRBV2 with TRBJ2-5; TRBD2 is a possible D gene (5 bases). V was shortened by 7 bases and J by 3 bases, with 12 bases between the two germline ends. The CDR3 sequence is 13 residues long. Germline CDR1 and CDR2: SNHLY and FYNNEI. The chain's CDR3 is CASTRGWEETQYF. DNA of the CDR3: TGTGCCAGCACCCGAGGGTGGGAAGAGACCCAGTACTTC.

The CDR3 region is CASSGRGAYEQYF. The CDR3 DNA follows: TGTGCCAGCAGCGGCCGAGGGGCCTACGAGCAGTACTTC. The chain is built from TRBV11-1 and TRBJ2-7, with D possibly called TRBD1 or TRBD2 (5 bases each). V shed 5 bases and J shed 2 bases, with 10 bases lying between them. The CDR3 has 13 amino acids. Germline-derived CDR1 and CDR2 are SGHAT and FQDESV (reference sequence).

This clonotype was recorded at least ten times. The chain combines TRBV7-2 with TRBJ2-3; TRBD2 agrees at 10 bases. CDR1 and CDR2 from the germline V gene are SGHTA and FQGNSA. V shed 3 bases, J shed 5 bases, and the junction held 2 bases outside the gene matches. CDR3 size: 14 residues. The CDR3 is CASSFLAGEDTQYF. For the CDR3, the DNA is TGTGCCAGCAGCTTTCTAGCGGGAGAAGATACGCAGTATTTT.